Each of the 19 T cell receptor beta chains below was sequenced from the same sample in a study of blood T cell repertoires in COVID-19. The assay was immunoSEQ multiplex PCR, and TCRdb's table has in-frame clones only and misses some. The top ten hold 2.9% of the sample, which has over 150,000 clones, around 80% seen once. Specimen: peripheral blood. These receptors all come from a woman aged 60 to 75 with acute or convalescent COVID-19.

V and J are TRBV5-1 and TRBJ2-5; 16 nucleotides align to TRBD2. The trim removed 2 bases at V and 2 bases at J, leaving 9 bases unmatched. Germline-derived CDR1 and CDR2 are SGHRS and YFSETQ. The CDR3 runs to 19 residues. For the CDR3, the DNA is TGCGCCAGCAGCTTAATCCCCGGGACTAGCGGGGGGGCACAAGAGACCCAGTACTTC. Protein: CASSLIPGTSGGAQETQYF.

The chain uses TRBV10-3 and TRBJ1-5; D not resolved. Trimming pared 0 bases from V and 1 base from J, leaving 7 bases between. This CDR3 spans 15 amino acids. Per the germline V gene, CDR1 is ENHRY and CDR2 is SYGVKD. This CDR3 reads CAISESGESNQPQHF. CDR3 nucleotide sequence: TGTGCCATCAGTGAGTCTGGAGAGAGCAATCAGCCCCAGCATTTT.

This clone has just a few counts. This CDR3 reads CASSEEGLSTKLFF. The DNA of the CDR3 is TGTGCCAGCAGTGAAGAGGGGCTAAGTACAAAACTGTTTTTT. The gene calls are TRBV2 and TRBJ1-4, with a tentative D call TRBD1 (5 bases). Deletions cut 1 base from V and 10 bases from J, with 13 bases between. This CDR3 spans 14 amino acids. From germline, CDR1 is SNHLY and CDR2 FYNNEI. The whole variable domain, filled in from reference TRBV2 and TRBJ1-4, reads EPEVTQTPSHQVTQMGQEVILRCVPISNHLYFYWYRQILGQKVEFLVSFYNNEISEKSEIFDDQFSVERPDGSNFTLKIRSTKLEDSAMYFCASSEEGLSTKLFFGSGTQLSVL.

The V and J genes are TRBV2 and TRBJ2-3, with 10 bases fitting TRBD2. CDR3 length: 14 residues. Germline lookup yields CDR1 SNHLY and CDR2 FYNNEI. The ends lost 8 bases at V and 2 bases at J; junction bases unmatched: 4. The CDR3 region is CASSLAGYTDTQYF. The DNA for the CDR3 is TGTGCCAGCTCACTAGCGGGGTACACAGATACGCAGTATTTT.

This chain connects TRBV28 to TRBJ2-1; 10 positions match TRBD1. Germline V gives CDR1 MDHEN, CDR2 SYDVKM. The CDR3 is 16 residues long. With 6 bases clipped from V and 11 bases from J, the junction kept 16 bases outside the gene matches. The CDR3 sequence: CASSSTWGQGTPQQFF. CDR3 bases: TGTGCCAGCAGCTCAACTTGGGGACAGGGGACTCCTCAGCAGTTCTTC. Using reference TRBV28 and TRBJ2-1 for the parts outside the CDR3, the full variable domain is DVKVTQSSRYLVKRTGEKVFLECVQDMDHENMFWYRQDPGLGLRLIYFSYDVKMKEKGDIPEGYSVSREKKERFSLILESASTNQTSMYLCASSSTWGQGTPQQFFGPGTRLTVL.

The rearrangement joins TRBV6-1 to TRBJ2-5; 9 bases agree with TRBD2. The CDR3 is 16 amino acids. The V segment lost 2 bases and the J segment 5 bases; nucleotides outside the gene matches: 9. The V gene's germline CDR1 is MNHNS and CDR2 SASEGT. Here the CDR3 DNA reads TGTGCCAGCAGTGAACTTAGCGGGGGTAGTTTGGAGACCCAGTACTTC. Amino acids: CASSELSGGSLETQYF.

V usage is TRBV2 and J usage is TRBJ2-5; possibly TRBD2 for D (5 bases). The CDR3 runs 14 residues. The V gene lost 1 base and the J gene lost 5 bases, with 11 bases spanning the gap. CDR1 SNHLY and CDR2 FYNNEI come from the germline V gene. CDR3 region: CASSEEGRRETQYF. The DNA for the CDR3 is TGTGCCAGCAGTGAAGAGGGTAGGAGGGAGACCCAGTACTTC.

The CDR3 region is CASSLEGAQPQHF. CDR3 bases: TGTGCCAGCAGCTTGGAGGGGGCTCAGCCCCAGCATTTT. This chain uses TRBV5-5 with TRBJ1-5; 7 nucleotides align to TRBD1. J lost 6 bases, V lost 0 bases, and 0 bases had no gene match. The germline CDR1 and CDR2 sequences are SGHKS and YYEKEE (reference sequence). CDR3 length: 13 amino acids.

This clone was found a few times. The CDR3 nucleotides are TGTGCCAGCGGGGGACAGAACTACGAGCAGTACTTC. Protein sequence: CASGGQNYEQYF. The chain combines TRBV2 with TRBJ2-7; 7 nucleotides line up with TRBD1. Trimming at V came to 8 bases and at J to 3 bases, leaving 4 bases not matched to a gene. The CDR3 is made up of 12 amino acids. Per the germline V gene, CDR1 is SNHLY and CDR2 is FYNNEI.

This clone was detected ten times or more. The chain links TRBV11-2 to TRBJ1-2, with D tentatively TRBD1 (5 bases). The CDR3 has 14 residues. CDR1 and CDR2 from the germline V gene are SGHAT and FQNNGV. V dropped 4 bases and J dropped 4 bases, with 13 bases sitting between them. The CDR3 nucleotides are TGTGCCAGCAGCTCGGCCGGGGGGTCCTATGGCTACACCTTC. Its translation is CASSSAGGSYGYTF.

V is TRBV7-2 and J is TRBJ1-6, with 7 positions matching TRBD1. Germline CDR1 is SGHTA and CDR2 is FQGNSA. The V gene end was trimmed by 3 bases and the J gene end by 7 bases; junction bases not matched to a gene: 6. The length of the CDR3 is 15 residues. The CDR3 is CASSFRQGGNSPLHF. The CDR3 region has the DNA TGTGCCAGCAGCTTTAGACAGGGTGGGAATTCACCCCTCCACTTT.

This sequence joins TRBV5-1 and TRBJ1-1, with D possibly being TRBD1 (5 bases). Trimming removed 4 bases at V and 0 bases at J, with 10 bases between. There are 14 residues in the CDR3. Germline loops: CDR1 SGHRS, CDR2 YFSETQ. The CDR3 sequence: CASSGQGMNTEAFF. DNA of the CDR3: TGCGCCAGCAGCGGTCAGGGCATGAACACTGAAGCTTTCTTT. Supplemented by reference TRBV5-1 and TRBJ1-1, the full variable domain reads KAGVTQTPRYLIKTRGQQVTLSCSPISGHRSVSWYQQTPGQGLQFLFEYFSETQRNKGNFPGRFSGRQFSNSRSEMNVSTLELGDSALYLCASSGQGMNTEAFFGQGTRLTVV.

CDR3 DNA: TGTGCCACCAGTATGCGGGGGCTGGATAGCAATCAGCCCCAGCATTTT. This gives the protein CATSMRGLDSNQPQHF. The J gene is TRBJ1-5, the V gene TRBV15; TRBD1 is a possible D gene (6 bases). Germline-derived CDR1 and CDR2 are LNHNV and YYDKDF (reference sequence). V was clipped by 6 bases and J by 0 bases, with 15 bases between them. This CDR3 is 16 amino acids long.

The chain carries TRBV30 and TRBJ2-1; a weak D match, TRBD2 (7 bases). Trimming left V 1 base short and J 9 bases short, with 16 bases between. This CDR3 has 14 residues. Germline assignment: CDR1 GTSNPN and CDR2 SVGIG (reference sequence). The CDR3, as DNA: TGTGCCTGGAGTGCGGCGGGGGCGATCGGTGAGCAGTTCTTC. It encodes CAWSAAGAIGEQFF.

CDR3: CASGSDRGNEQFF. As DNA, the CDR3 is TGTGCCAGCGGGTCGGACAGGGGCAATGAGCAGTTCTTC. The V and J genes are TRBV2 and TRBJ2-1; 9 bases map to TRBD1. After removal of 8 bases from V and 6 bases from J, the junction contained 5 bases not matched to a gene. The CDR3 consists of 13 residues. Germline V lookup: CDR1 SNHLY, CDR2 FYNNEI.

This clone showed up just a few times. This rearrangement joins TRBV27 to TRBJ1-6, with 7 bases matching TRBD1. The V segment lost 3 bases and the J segment 11 bases; nucleotides outside the gene matches: 10. CDR3 length: 15 residues. The germline CDR1 and CDR2 sequences are MNHEY and SMNVEV (reference sequence). The CDR3 DNA reads TGTGCCAGCAGTTTCTCCCTACAGGGGACGACACCCCTCCACTTT. This gives the protein CASSFSLQGTTPLHF.

The rearrangement joins TRBV2 to TRBJ2-1, with D possibly TRBD1 on 5 matching bases. Trimming left V 7 bases short and J 3 bases short, with 16 bases between. This CDR3 is 15 amino acids long. Per the germline V gene, CDR1 is SNHLY and CDR2 is FYNNEI. CDR3 sequence reads: CASTSLTVLYNEQFF. CDR3 nucleotide sequence: TGTGCCAGCACCTCCCTGACAGTTCTCTACAATGAGCAGTTCTTC.

CDR3 region: CSVGLYGEGRDYGYTF. The CDR3, as DNA: TGCAGCGTTGGACTCTACGGAGAGGGTCGGGACTATGGCTACACCTTC. The genes are TRBV29-1 and TRBJ1-2; no firm D call. Germline V gene lookup returns CDR1 SQVTM and CDR2 ANQGSEA. V was pared by 4 bases and J by 3 bases, with 21 bases between. The CDR3 sequence is 16 residues long.

This chain joins TRBV10-3 and TRBJ1-1; TRBD1 matches at 9 bases. CDR3 size: 14 residues. V was pared by 3 bases and J by 3 bases, with 2 bases of the junction left unmatched. CDR1 and CDR2 from the germline V gene are ENHRY and SYGVKD. DNA for the CDR3: TGTGCCATCAGTGATTGGACAGGGGACACTGAAGCTTTCTTT. It is translated as CAISDWTGDTEAFF.